This T cell receptor (beta chain) emerged from a study of cytomegalovirus exposure and HLA in healthy donors. Study-level points and caveats: Among TCR beta chains, those listed as cytomegalovirus-associated numbered more than 150. The study found most TCR sequences rare, yet found some public TCRs in many donors.

To note about this clone: As yet, its antigen is unknown.

This table comes from immunoSEQ multiplex PCR, and its TCRdb copy is limited to in-frame clones, with some not included. The sample carries 100,000 to 150,000 clones, around 86% recorded once. This TCR came from a young man in good health and CMV-seronegative. Sequenced sample: PBMCs.

CDR3 nucleotides: TGTGCCAGCAGTTCCGTGTCCGGCAGGGGCATTTACGAGCAGTACTTC. Amino acids: CASSSVSGRGIYEQYF. The V gene is TRBV13, the J gene TRBJ2-7; possibly TRBD1 for D (6 bases). This CDR3 contains 16 residues. Germline V lookup: CDR1 PRHDT, CDR2 FYEKMQ (reference sequence). Trimming shortened V by 6 bases and J by 4 bases, and 22 bases separated the two germline ends.